This TCR beta chain is drawn from a study of blood T cell repertoires in COVID-19 (dated by TCRdb to the early 2020s). With regard to the full study: Samples from collaborators originated in the United States, Italy and Spain and spanned both the acute and convalescent phases of COVID-19. The dataset comprised deeply sampled blood TCRbeta repertoires from subjects exposed to, actively infected with, or recovered from COVID-19. Where available, HLA class I and class II types were obtained from metadata supplied by the sample provider rather than from assay-based typing. The samples were drawn from the first 160 participants of the ongoing ImmuneRACE study and from some 1,300 subjects provided by 6 global collaborators. The repertoires were released in a freely available public database intended as a resource for research on the immune response to SARS-CoV-2. A de-identified subject ID, COVID-19 status, age in years and sex were almost always included in the sample metadata. The material from the prospective study consisted of cDNA or gDNA derived from T cells, B-cell-depleted T cells, or PBMCs.

From cysteine to phenylalanine, the CDR3 is 16 amino acids long. The DNA shown is the 48-base CDR3, in frame from base 1. Trimming costs V 6 bases and J 8 bases, and their ends lie 25 bases apart. For CDR1 and CDR2, the germline V gene lists MNHEY and SVGEGT. Each collaborating institution followed its own protocols to collect whole blood in K2EDTA tubes. Collaborator samples were shipped for TCRbeta analysis as frozen whole blood, isolated PBMCs, or DNA extracted from either sample type. TCRbeta CDR3 regions were amplified from genomic DNA by means of the immunoSEQ Assay, a bias-controlled multiplex PCR. On the authors' methods: The number of nucleated cells in each sample was estimated by amplification of reference gene primers within the assay. To quantify the absolute abundance of each unique TCRbeta CDR3 rearrangement, sequence reads were collapsed and filtered. For each sample, productive Simpson clonality was calculated as the square root of Simpson's diversity index over productive rearrangements. This immuneACCESS table, as held by TCRdb, lists in-frame sequences with V and J called but not all clones. Of the missing ones, under half trace to an unresolved V gene in checked studies; the others have no known cause. V and J calls and clone size are those listed in that table; D and trimming were worked out from the DNA. For this sample the table gives around 230,000 clones, of which approximately 80% were detected only once. The ten largest clones capture around 25% of the sample.

Beyond this particular receptor, the publication reports: The quantity of clinical and demographic metadata differed by source and by participant and was supplied without curation.

This clone was detected only once. The antigen it recognizes is unknown. Base qualities were left out, and no much larger clone turns up one base away. The TCR was taken from a man aged 35 to 55 with acute or convalescent COVID-19. The sequenced material came from peripheral blood. Recombination linked TRBV6-2 or TRBV6-3 to TRBJ1-2; the D gene is possibly TRBD1, with 6 bases matching. The CDR3 in this case is CASSQTGTGTNSGYTF. The nucleotides are TGTGCCAGCAGCCAAACTGGTACAGGGACGAATTCGGGCTACACCTTC.